These 25 T cell receptor beta chains share one sample of origin, sequenced in a study of T cell repertoires in cytomegalovirus infection. These receptors' antigens are unknown. TCRdb independently ran MiXCR on the reads; one entry per CDR3 protein. This table has around 130,000 distinct CDR3 sequences, roughly 25% appearing once. What was sequenced was PBMCs, sequenced either directly or after in vitro stimulation (not recorded which). Source of these receptors: a human donor in good health (CMV status not recorded). Some clones in this sample may be carry-over from other donors' samples.

The table lists this clonotype with a few counts. This rearrangement joins TRBV6-2 or TRBV6-3 to TRBJ2-7; D may be TRBD2 (5 bases). This CDR3 spans 14 amino acids. The V end was cut by 4 bases, the J end by 2 bases, with 12 bases between. Germline CDR1 MNHEY, CDR2 SVGEGT. CDR3 residues: CASSSQTGTYEQYV. Written as DNA, the CDR3 is TGTGCCAGCAGTTCCCAAACCGGGACCTACGAGCAGTACGTC.

A few counts support this clonotype. The gene calls are TRBV19 and TRBJ2-4; no firm D call. The CDR3 runs to 12 residues. Per the germline V gene, CDR1 is LNHDA and CDR2 is SQIVND (reference sequence). V was trimmed by 5 bases and J by 8 bases, leaving 10 bases between them. The CDR3 DNA reads TGTGCCAGTAGTGCTAGGATCGACATTCAGTACTTC. Translating it yields CASSARIDIQYF.

The chain uses TRBV4-1 and TRBJ1-2, with TRBD1 matching over 7 bases. With 0 bases clipped from V and 2 bases from J, the junction kept 6 bases outside the gene matches. Germline V gives CDR1 MGHRA, CDR2 YSYEKL. CDR3 length equals 16 residues. The CDR3 DNA sequence: TGCGCCAGCAGCCAAGATTTTGAGGGGGCCAACTATGGCTACACCTTC. Amino acid sequence: CASSQDFEGANYGYTF.

This chain connects TRBV15 to TRBJ2-7, with 9 bases lining up with TRBD2. Per germline, CDR1 LNHNV and CDR2 YYDKDF (reference sequence). With V trimmed by 6 bases and J by 0 bases, 3 bases remained unmatched. This CDR3 has 14 residues. CDR3 DNA sequence: TGTGCCACCAGTGGCGGGGGGGGCTCCTACGAGCAGTACTTC. Translated, it gives CATSGGGGSYEQYF.

There are many counts of this clonotype. The chain links TRBV10-3 to TRBJ2-1, with unresolved D. Trimming shortened V by 4 bases and J by 3 bases, and 7 bases separated the two germline ends. CDR1 is ENHRY, CDR2 SYGVKD, per germline. This CDR3 spans 13 amino acids. The CDR3 sequence is CAISGTYYNEQFF. CDR3 coding DNA: TGTGCCATCAGTGGGACGTACTACAATGAGCAGTTCTTC.

The rearrangement links TRBV5-4 to TRBJ2-1; 12 nucleotides match TRBD2. Trimming at V came to 4 bases and at J to 3 bases, leaving 2 bases not matched to a gene. Germline-derived CDR1 and CDR2 are SGHNT and YYREEE (reference sequence). The CDR3 sequence is 15 residues long. Written as DNA, the CDR3 is TGTGCCAGCAGCCTAGCGGGAGGGTTCTACAATGAGCAGTTCTTC. Protein product: CASSLAGGFYNEQFF.

This clonotype was recorded many times. The chain has TRBV2 and TRBJ2-2; D gene ambiguous. Germline-derived CDR1 and CDR2 are SNHLY and FYNNEI. The CDR3 contains 13 residues. V lost 6 bases and J lost 4, with 9 bases in between. This CDR3 reads CASSRIPTGELFF. Written as DNA, the CDR3 is TGTGCCAGCAGCAGGATCCCCACCGGGGAGCTGTTTTTT.

In its sample, this clonotype was seen a few times. V usage is TRBV5-4 and J usage is TRBJ1-1; D unclear. Germline V gives CDR1 SGHNT, CDR2 YYREEE (reference sequence). The CDR3 runs 13 residues. V gave up 1 base and J gave up 11 bases, with 15 bases separating them. The CDR3 coding sequence is TGTGCCAGCAGCTTGTCAGTGACAACTTCGGCTTTCTTT. Residues: CASSLSVTTSAFF.

V and J are TRBV6-5 and TRBJ1-6; no definite D call. The V end was cut by 6 bases, the J end by 9 bases, with 15 bases between. This CDR3 has 14 amino acids. Germline V lookup: CDR1 MNHEY, CDR2 SVGAGI. CDR3: CASSSALSGSPLHF. The CDR3 DNA reads TGTGCCAGCAGCTCAGCGCTATCAGGTTCACCCCTCCACTTT.

This clonotype was seen at least ten times. The V and J genes are TRBV7-2 and TRBJ1-4; perhaps TRBD1 as D (5 bases). V shed 5 bases and J shed 3 bases, with 10 bases lying between them. From germline, CDR1 is SGHTA and CDR2 FQGNSA. The CDR3 consists of 14 residues. The CDR3 nucleotides are TGTGCCAGCAGCGGGGGGGTGGCTAATGAAAAACTGTTTTTT. This encodes CASSGGVANEKLFF.

This clonotype has more than one count but fewer than ten. The chain combines TRBV7-2 with TRBJ1-6; D is possibly TRBD1 (6 bases). The CDR3 covers 17 residues. Germline values: CDR1 SGHTA, CDR2 FQGNSA. The V gene lost 6 bases and the J gene lost 0 bases, with 15 bases spanning the gap. CDR3 sequence reads: CASRQRGIISYNSPLHF. CDR3 bases: TGTGCCAGCAGACAGAGGGGGATTATCTCCTATAATTCACCCCTCCACTTT. Complete variable domain (other parts from reference TRBV7-2 and TRBJ1-6): GAGVSQSPSNKVTEKGKDVELRCDPISGHTALYWYRQSLGQGLEFLIYFQGNSAPDKSGLPSDRFSAERTGGSVSTLTIQRTQQEDSAVYLCASRQRGIISYNSPLHFGNGTRLTVT.

This clonotype showed up just a few times. The chain employs TRBV6-5 and TRBJ1-1; no clear D. Germline CDR1 is MNHEY and CDR2 is SVGAGI. With 5 bases removed from V and 4 bases from J, the gap between germline ends came to 8 bases. This CDR3 region has 12 residues. CDR3 sequence (DNA): TGTGCCAGCAGTCGACGGCCCACTGAAGCTTTCTTT. Translating gives CASSRRPTEAFF.

This clonotype appeared many times. This chain joins TRBV4-3 and TRBJ2-2, with a tentative D call TRBD1 (5 bases). This CDR3 spans 16 amino acids. V was pared by 4 bases and J by 2 bases, with 14 bases between. From germline, CDR1 is LGHNA and CDR2 YSLEER. The CDR3 DNA is TGCGCCAGCAGCCCCGTAGGGGCGGACAACACCGGGGAGCTGTTTTTT. It encodes CASSPVGADNTGELFF.

V usage is TRBV7-2 and J usage is TRBJ1-4, with D unresolved. V lost 2 bases and J lost 0, with 13 bases in between. Germline CDR1 is SGHTA and CDR2 is FQGNSA. The CDR3 spans 17 residues. The CDR3: CASSLSLRAPTNEKLFF. Written as DNA, the CDR3 is TGTGCCAGCAGCTTATCTCTGCGGGCTCCAACTAATGAAAAACTGTTTTTT.

The chain recombines TRBV7-9 with TRBJ2-1; possible D gene TRBD1, 7 bases. The germline V gene has CDR1 SEHNR and CDR2 FQNEAQ (reference sequence). Trimming stripped 4 bases from V and 8 bases from J, with 15 bases between. This CDR3 has 14 residues. The CDR3 region is CASSSTGRFDEQFF. The CDR3, as DNA: TGTGCCAGCAGCTCGACAGGGAGGTTCGATGAGCAGTTCTTC.

The genes are TRBV4-3 and TRBJ2-1; D unclear. This CDR3 has 16 amino acids. Trimming left V 0 bases short and J 2 bases short, with 11 bases between. Looked up from germline, CDR1 is LGHNA and CDR2 is YSLEER. The CDR3 loop is CASSQDSLETYNEQFF. The CDR3 DNA follows: TGCGCCAGCAGCCAAGATAGTCTGGAAACCTACAATGAGCAGTTCTTC.

This rearrangement joins TRBV18 to TRBJ2-5; perhaps TRBD2 as D (5 bases). In germline, CDR1 is KGHSH, CDR2 LQKENI. Trimming removed 2 bases from V and 4 bases from J, with 8 bases in between. The CDR3 is 13 residues long. The CDR3 sequence: CASSPGRAETQYF. The DNA for the CDR3 is TGTGCCAGCTCACCAGGGCGGGCAGAGACCCAGTACTTC.

The J gene is TRBJ2-3, the V gene TRBV19, with 8 nucleotides matching TRBD2. The V segment lost 7 bases and the J segment 1 base; nucleotides outside the gene matches: 4. Germline V gives CDR1 LNHDA, CDR2 SQIVND (reference sequence). This CDR3 region has 14 residues. The CDR3 reads CASTKAGGTDTQYF. CDR3 nucleotides: TGTGCCAGTACCAAAGCGGGAGGCACAGATACGCAGTATTTT. Full variable domain (outside the CDR3, taken from reference TRBV19 and TRBJ2-3): DGGITQSPKYLFRKEGQNVTLSCEQNLNHDAMYWYRQDPGQGLRLIYYSQIVNDFQKGDIAEGYSVSREKKESFPLTVTSAQKNPTAFYLCASTKAGGTDTQYFGPGTRLTVL.

This clonotype was seen at least ten times. CDR3 DNA sequence: TGTGCCAGCAGCTTACTATTAACCGGGGAGACCCAGTACTTC. This encodes CASSLLLTGETQYF. The genes are TRBV7-2 and TRBJ2-5; D ambiguous. In germline, CDR1 is SGHTA, CDR2 FQGNSA. Trimming removed 2 bases at V and 5 bases at J, with 12 bases between. The CDR3 contains 14 residues.

This clonotype was observed many times. J is TRBJ2-5 and V is TRBV7-2; no clear D gene. Trimming took off 2 bases at V and 5 bases at J, with 15 bases between the two ends. This CDR3 contains 15 residues. In germline, CDR1 is SGHTA, CDR2 FQGNSA. CDR3 bases: TGTGCCAGCAGCTTACGAGATTCGGAATGGGAGACCCAGTACTTC. It codes for CASSLRDSEWETQYF.

For the CDR3, the DNA is TGTGCCAGCAGTTACGGGGTTTTGAGAAAAGAGACCCAGTACTTC. Amino acids: CASSYGVLRKETQYF. The V gene is TRBV6-5, the J gene TRBJ2-5; D is unclear. This CDR3 has 15 residues. From germline, CDR1 is MNHEY and CDR2 SVGAGI. Trimming shortened V by 2 bases and J by 3 bases, and 13 bases separated the two germline ends.

In its sample, this clonotype was seen a few times. The rearrangement links TRBV28 to TRBJ1-4; 9 positions agree with TRBD1. Germline V CDR1 and CDR2: MDHEN, SYDVKM. Trimming took 7 bases from V and 3 from J; bases not matched to a gene: 9. CDR3 length: 16 amino acids. For the CDR3, the DNA is TGTGCCAGCACCCCCGGGACAGGGTTCTCTAATGAAAAACTGTTTTTT. This codes for CASTPGTGFSNEKLFF.

The chain combines TRBV7-9 with TRBJ1-4, with 9 nucleotides matching TRBD1. V was pared by 5 bases and J by 4 bases, with 8 bases of the junction left unmatched. Germline lookup yields CDR1 SEHNR and CDR2 FQNEAQ (reference sequence). The CDR3 sequence is 16 residues long. CDR3 region: CASSAGQGPDNEKLFF. In DNA, the CDR3 is TGTGCCAGCAGCGCCGGACAGGGGCCGGATAATGAAAAACTGTTTTTT.

This clonotype was seen only a few times. The gene calls are TRBV30 and TRBJ1-4, with unresolved D. Trimming removed 2 bases from V and 5 bases from J, with 6 bases in between. The CDR3 has 12 amino acids. Germline CDR1 is GTSNPN and CDR2 is SVGIG (reference sequence). This chain's CDR3 is CAWSPANEKLFF. The CDR3 coding sequence is TGTGCCTGGAGTCCTGCCAATGAAAAACTGTTTTTT.

In this sample, this clonotype turned up many times. V and J are TRBV7-2 and TRBJ2-6; D is perhaps TRBD1 or TRBD2 (5 bases each). The CDR3 totals 16 residues. V was pared by 7 bases and J by 1 base, with 14 bases between. CDR1 and CDR2 from the germline V gene are SGHTA and FQGNSA. CDR3 DNA: TGTGCCAGCAATCGCAACGGGGCATCTGGGGCCAACGTCCTGACTTTC. Translated, it gives CASNRNGASGANVLTF.